The TCR beta chain described here comes from a study of blood T cell repertoires in COVID-19. Across the study: Sources were T cells, B-cell-depleted T cells, or PBMCs; the material itself was cDNA or gDNA.

Assay: immunoSEQ multiplex PCR; the TCRdb copy retains only in-frame clones and omits some. The sample shows some 300,000 clones, 85% to 95% of them seen only once. Living in 25 or so US areas, the participants were between roughly 18 and 89 years of age. The V and J ends lost 3 bases and 4 bases respectively, with 10 bases between them. The CDR3 totals 14 residues. The germline CDR1 and CDR2 sequences are ENHRY and SYGVKD. V is TRBV10-3 and J is TRBJ2-1; weak D call: TRBD1 (6 bases). The sequencing input was PBMCs or T cells enriched from blood (not recorded which). The receptor comes from a woman aged 25-40 years who had been exposed to COVID-19. Here the CDR3 DNA reads TGTGCCATCAGTGAACAGGGCAGTTACAATGAGCAGTTCTTC. Translation: CAISEQGSYNEQFF.